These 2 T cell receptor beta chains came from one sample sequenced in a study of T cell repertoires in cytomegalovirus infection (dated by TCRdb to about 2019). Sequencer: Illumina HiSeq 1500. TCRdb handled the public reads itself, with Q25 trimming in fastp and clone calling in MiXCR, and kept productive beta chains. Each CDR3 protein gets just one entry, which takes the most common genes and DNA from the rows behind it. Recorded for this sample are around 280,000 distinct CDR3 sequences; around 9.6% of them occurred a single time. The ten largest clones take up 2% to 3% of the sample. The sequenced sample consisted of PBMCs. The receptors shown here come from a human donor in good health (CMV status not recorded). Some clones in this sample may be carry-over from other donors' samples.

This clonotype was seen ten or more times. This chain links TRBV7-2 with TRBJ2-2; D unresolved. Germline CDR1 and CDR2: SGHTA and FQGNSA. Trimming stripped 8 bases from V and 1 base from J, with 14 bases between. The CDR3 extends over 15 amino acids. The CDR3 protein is CASRRDPLNTGELFF. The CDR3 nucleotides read TGTGCCAGCCGTCGAGATCCTCTGAACACCGGGGAGCTGTTTTTT.

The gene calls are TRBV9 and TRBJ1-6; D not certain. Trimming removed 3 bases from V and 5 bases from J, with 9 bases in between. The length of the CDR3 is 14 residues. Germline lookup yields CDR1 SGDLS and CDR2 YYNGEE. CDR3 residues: CASSGRENNSPLHF. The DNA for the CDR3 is TGTGCCAGCAGCGGCCGAGAGAATAATTCACCCCTCCACTTT.